The 20 T cell receptor beta chains below all came from one sample that was sequenced in a study of blood T cell repertoires in COVID-19. Clones were sequenced by immunoSEQ multiplex PCR, and TCRdb holds only the in-frame ones, with some missing. The sample shows 270,000 or so clones, 80% to 90% of them seen only once. Input material: peripheral blood. These receptors all come from a woman aged 35 to 49 who had recovered from COVID-19.

The chain carries TRBV5-4 and TRBJ2-3, with 10 nucleotides matching TRBD2. The CDR3 is 15 amino acids. Looked up from germline, CDR1 is SGHNT and CDR2 is YYREEE (reference sequence). The junction had 7 bases not matched to a gene; V was cut back by 4 bases and J by 5 bases. The CDR3 region has the DNA TGTGCCAGCAGCCCTCTAGCGGGAGCGGGAGATACGCAGTATTTT. Its translation: CASSPLAGAGDTQYF.

This clone has a handful of counts. The rearrangement uses TRBV2 and TRBJ2-1; the D gene is possibly TRBD2 (6 bases). The CDR3 totals 15 residues. V lost 3 bases and J 5 bases, leaving 14 bases between the germline ends. Germline V gene data show CDR1 as SNHLY and CDR2 as FYNNEI. For the CDR3, the DNA is TGTGCCAGCAGTGATCGTCTAGCGCTAAACAATGAGCAGTTCTTC. Amino acid sequence: CASSDRLALNNEQFF.

The rearrangement links TRBV5-1 to TRBJ2-5; 12 bases are a match to TRBD2. The CDR3 runs 15 residues. The germline gives CDR1 SGHRS, CDR2 YFSETQ. The J segment lost 5 bases and the V segment lost 5 bases, leaving 7 bases of the junction unmatched. CDR3 residues: CASRLAGGSAETQYF. As DNA, the CDR3 is TGCGCCAGCAGGCTAGCGGGAGGGAGCGCGGAGACCCAGTACTTC.

This sequence joins TRBV6-5 and TRBJ1-5, with D uncertain. Trimming took off 0 bases at V and 9 bases at J, with 9 bases between the two ends. Germline CDR1 MNHEY, CDR2 SVGAGI. There are 13 residues in the CDR3. CDR3 sequence reads: CASSYSNRGPQHF. CDR3 DNA sequence: TGTGCCAGCAGTTACTCGAATCGGGGGCCCCAGCATTTT.

The rearrangement uses TRBV5-1 and TRBJ2-3; D gene unclear. V was pared by 5 bases and J by 1 base, with 11 bases between. Germline CDR1 SGHRS, CDR2 YFSETQ. The length of the CDR3 is 14 residues. DNA for the CDR3: TGCGCCAGCAGGATCGACTTCCGCACAGATACGCAGTATTTT. It yields the protein CASRIDFRTDTQYF.

The chain's CDR3 is CASSLDGVVVSGYTF. The CDR3 DNA sequence: TGTGCCAGCAGCTTAGATGGTGTGGTAGTGAGTGGCTACACCTTC. The gene calls are TRBV7-2 and TRBJ1-2; D is unresolved. This CDR3 spans 15 amino acids. Germline V gives CDR1 SGHTA, CDR2 FQGNSA. Trimming stripped 1 base from V and 7 bases from J, with 16 bases between.

V gene TRBV11-2 combines with J gene TRBJ2-3; D ambiguous. V lost 4 bases and J lost 8, with 10 bases in between. CDR1 SGHAT and CDR2 FQNNGV come from the germline V gene. The CDR3 is 12 amino acids. The CDR3 here is CASSSVRGTQYF. The CDR3, as DNA: TGTGCCAGCAGCTCCGTTCGAGGTACGCAGTATTTT.

The chain uses TRBV5-6 and TRBJ2-7, with D possibly matching TRBD2 (6 bases). Germline CDR1 is SGHDT and CDR2 is YYEEEE. V lost 2 bases to trimming and J lost 5 bases, with 11 bases between them. CDR3 length: 13 residues. The CDR3 bases are TGTGCCAGCAGCTTCGCAGGGAGGAACGAGCAGTACTTC. The encoded protein is CASSFAGRNEQYF.

This clone showed up just once. This chain connects TRBV3-1 (or the pseudogene TRBV3-2) to TRBJ1-1, with 9 bases that match TRBD1. V gave up 3 bases and J gave up 4 bases; unmatched junction bases: 18. The CDR3 is made up of 19 amino acids. Germline V gene lookup returns CDR1 LGHDT and CDR2 YNNKEL (reference sequence). CDR3 residues: CASSQEGQGFVSGGTEAFF. In DNA, the CDR3 is TGTGCCAGCAGCCAGGAGGGACAGGGATTCGTTTCGGGAGGCACTGAAGCTTTCTTT.

The CDR3 coding sequence is TGCGCCAGCAGCCAAGTAAGCGGGAGGGCCGGGGGTGAGCAGTTCTTC. It translates to CASSQVSGRAGGEQFF. The chain carries TRBV4-3 and TRBJ2-1; TRBD2 agrees at 10 bases. Germline-derived CDR1 and CDR2 are LGHNA and YSLEER. CDR3 size: 16 residues. J gave up 9 bases and V 1 base, and 9 bases lay outside the gene matches.

The chain links TRBV6-5 to TRBJ2-3, with a possible D match to TRBD1 (6 bases). Germline V gene lookup returns CDR1 MNHEY and CDR2 SVGAGI. Trimming cost V 6 bases and J 1 base, with 14 bases left between them. The CDR3 is 15 residues long. CDR3: CASSFQGRGTDTQYF. In DNA form, the CDR3 reads TGTGCCAGCAGCTTCCAGGGGCGAGGCACAGATACGCAGTATTTT.

The genes are TRBV5-1 and TRBJ2-2; D may be TRBD2 (5 bases). This CDR3 region has 14 residues. CDR1 is SGHRS and CDR2 is YFSETQ in the germline V gene. Trimming shortened V by 4 bases and J by 3 bases, and 10 bases separated the two germline ends. CDR3 in DNA: TGCGCCAGCAGCGTCCGGGGAGACACCGGGGAGCTGTTTTTT. Translation: CASSVRGDTGELFF.

This rearrangement joins TRBV11-3 to TRBJ2-1; 7 nucleotides agree with TRBD1. Trimming cost V 2 bases and J 4 bases; bases outside gene matches: 5. The germline gives CDR1 SGHNT, CDR2 YENEEA. This CDR3 comprises 15 residues. The CDR3 here is CASSLRQGNYNEQFF. The CDR3 bases are TGTGCCAGCAGCTTAAGACAGGGAAATTACAATGAGCAGTTCTTC.

The V call is TRBV3-1 (or the pseudogene TRBV3-2), the J call TRBJ2-5, with D possibly matching TRBD2 (5 bases). This CDR3 spans 15 amino acids. CDR1 and CDR2 from the germline V gene are LGHDT and YNNKEL (reference sequence). Trimming removed 1 base at V and 4 bases at J, with 13 bases between. CDR3 in DNA: TGTGCCAGCAGCCAAGTGGAAACGGGGTTAGAGACCCAGTACTTC. It yields the protein CASSQVETGLETQYF.

The chain recombines TRBV3-1 (or the pseudogene TRBV3-2) with TRBJ2-2; 7 nucleotides line up with TRBD1. The CDR3 is made up of 14 amino acids. Per germline, CDR1 LGHDT and CDR2 YNNKEL (reference sequence). Unmatched junction bases numbered 3, after V lost 7 bases and J lost 1 base. CDR3 DNA: TGTGCCAGCACCGGGACAGAGAACACCGGGGAGCTGTTTTTT. Its protein product is CASTGTENTGELFF.

This clone was detected once. V usage is TRBV5-1 and J usage is TRBJ1-2; 7 bases line up with TRBD1. Trimming cost V 4 bases and J 6 bases; bases outside gene matches: 12. The CDR3 is 15 amino acids. Germline V gene sequence: CDR1 SGHRS, CDR2 YFSETQ. CDR3 in amino acids: CASSASQGKGHGYTF. DNA for the CDR3: TGCGCCAGCAGCGCGTCACAGGGGAAAGGGCATGGCTACACCTTC. Supplemented by reference TRBV5-1 and TRBJ1-2, the full variable domain reads KAGVTQTPRYLIKTRGQQVTLSCSPISGHRSVSWYQQTPGQGLQFLFEYFSETQRNKGNFPGRFSGRQFSNSRSEMNVSTLELGDSALYLCASSASQGKGHGYTFGSGTRLTVV.

V is TRBV28 and J is TRBJ2-5, with 8 nucleotides matching TRBD1. Trimming at V came to 5 bases and at J to 2 bases, leaving 1 base not matched to a gene. The CDR3 loop spans 13 amino acids. CDR1 is MDHEN and CDR2 is SYDVKM in the germline V gene. CDR3 loop: CASSRDRQETQYF. The CDR3 DNA reads TGTGCCAGCAGTAGGGACAGGCAAGAGACCCAGTACTTC.

The CDR3 DNA is TGTGCCAGCGGAGGGGCGGAATACAATGAGCAGTTCTTC. This sequence encodes CASGGAEYNEQFF. V usage is TRBV2 and J usage is TRBJ2-1, with D perhaps matching TRBD2 (6 bases). The CDR3 is 13 amino acids. V lost 8 bases, J lost 4 bases, and 12 bases lay in between. The germline gives CDR1 SNHLY, CDR2 FYNNEI.

V is TRBV30 and J is TRBJ2-1; 8 nucleotides align to TRBD2. The CDR3 totals 15 residues. The germline gives CDR1 GTSNPN, CDR2 SVGIG (reference sequence). V shed 3 bases and J 12 bases; nucleotides not matched to a gene: 16. The CDR3 spells CAWRDRGGRNVGQFF. CDR3 in DNA: TGTGCCTGGAGGGACCGGGGGGGCCGGAATGTTGGGCAGTTCTTC.

The chain joins TRBV14 to TRBJ2-7; 9 positions agree with TRBD1. CDR1 and CDR2 from the germline V gene are SGHDN and FVKESK. V lost 6 bases, J lost 3 bases, and 9 bases stayed unmatched. The CDR3 extends over 15 amino acids. The CDR3 region is CASRIGGTGIYEQYV. In DNA form, the CDR3 reads TGTGCCAGCAGGATCGGCGGGACAGGGATCTACGAGCAGTACGTC.